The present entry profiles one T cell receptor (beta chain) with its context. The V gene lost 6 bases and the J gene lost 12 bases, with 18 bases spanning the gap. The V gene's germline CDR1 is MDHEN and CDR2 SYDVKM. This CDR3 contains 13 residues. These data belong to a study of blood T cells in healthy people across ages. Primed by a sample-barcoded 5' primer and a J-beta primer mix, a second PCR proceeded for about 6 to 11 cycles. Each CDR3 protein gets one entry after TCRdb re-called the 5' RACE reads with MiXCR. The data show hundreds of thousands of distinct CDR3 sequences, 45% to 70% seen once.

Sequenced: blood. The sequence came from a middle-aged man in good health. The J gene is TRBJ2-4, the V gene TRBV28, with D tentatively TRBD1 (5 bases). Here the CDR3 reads CASSNTGRPSQYF. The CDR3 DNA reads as TGTGCCAGCAGCAATACAGGACGCCCGAGTCAGTACTTC.